This T cell receptor (beta chain) appears in the sequencing data of a study of shared clonotypes between healthy human individuals. Generated by immunoSEQ multiplex PCR, the TCRdb table keeps only in-frame clones and is missing some. The sample holds more than 400,000 clones, 95% to 97% seen once. This CDR3 is 14 amino acids long. The germline V and J ends were trimmed by 6 bases and 2 bases, with 12 bases remaining between them. The germline CDR1 and CDR2 sequences are MNHEY and SVGAGI. This clone occurred once. The J gene is TRBJ2-3, the V gene TRBV6-5; tentative D call: TRBD2 (5 bases). The sample consisted of naive CD4+ T cells sorted from blood. Subset specified: CD45RA+ positively selected. The clonotype originates from a woman in her twenties or thirties in good health. The CDR3 DNA reads as TGTGCCAGCAGGAGGACGGGGAACACAGATACGCAGTATTTT. Amino acids: CASRRTGNTDTQYF.